This TCR beta chain emerged from a study of beta chain features in type 1 diabetes (dated by TCRdb to about 2018). Background for the entire study: Mean age, gender distribution, total cell number and subset yield were not different between patients and healthy donors. A total of some 110 million sorted cells were examined across all samples, and the number of cells per subset was strongly correlated with RNA yield. In the study, TCRB repertoires of sorted circulating CD4+ T cell subsets from recently diagnosed type 1 diabetes patients were compared with those of matched healthy donors. Regulatory and stem cell-like memory subsets were isolated from only 8 patients and about eight healthy donors, whereas naive and central memory subsets came from all 30 or so donors.

The CDR3 holds 15 amino acids from the cysteine to the phenylalanine. Only CDR3 DNA is held: 45 bases, read in frame from base 1. Taken from the germline V gene, the CDR1 and CDR2 loops are SGHRS and YFSETQ. Germline trimming: 0 bases from V, 5 bases from J; junction bases outside gene matches: 3. A single peripheral blood draw of approximately 100 mL on average was collected from each donor into heparinised tubes. Naive, central memory, regulatory and stem cell-like memory CD4+ T cells were sorted on a BD FACSAria II using a panel including CD45RO, CCR7, CD25, CD127, CD95 and CD27. Purity was above 95% for every sorted population. PBMCs were isolated immediately by Lymphoprep density gradient centrifugation and stained directly without culture. So that batch effects would be minimized, each experiment stained and sorted samples in pairs, pairing one healthy donor with one patient. The entire isolated RNA was reverse transcribed using the High Capacity cDNA Reverse Transcription Kit, and thus expressed TCRB transcripts were sequenced. Deep immunoSEQ sequencing was applied to naive, central memory and regulatory T cell samples, giving an average of approximately 4 million total reads per sample. After sorted cells were lysed in RLT buffer, RNA was extracted with DNase-treated RNeasy Micro or Mini kits, with the choice depending on cell number. Each cell subset was processed separately to prevent cross-contamination, with patient and healthy donor samples processed together. Using the immunoSEQ multiplex PCR, TCRB sequences were amplified from cDNA into 87-bp fragments spanning the CDR3 region. Sequencing of the amplicons was performed on the Illumina HiSeq platform. Turning to the authors' computational methods: Synthetic template baselines were used to correct PCR bias computationally, reads within Hamming distance 2 were collapsed together, and singletons that could not be merged were discarded. Reads were aligned to IMGT to assign V, D and J genes, CDR3 length, and insertions or deletions at six rearrangement sites. Within each subset, clonotype counts were normalized to sorted cell number, after which true diversity and Gini coefficients were computed with the tcR R package. The overlap coefficient, calculated on TCRB nucleotide sequences, was used to measure repertoire sharing. As a proxy for the pre-selection repertoire, out-of-frame TCRB sequences from naive cells were analyzed. Imported from immuneACCESS, the table was reduced by TCRdb to in-frame sequences with V and J called. These copies leave out some clones; in studies compared against another copy, an unresolved V gene accounts for under half, and the cause of the remainder is not known. V, J and clone size are taken as reported in that table, and D and trimming were inferred from the DNA itself. Counted in this sample were under 450,000 clones; approximately 13% of them appeared once. Together, the top ten hold about 0.034% of the sample.

Study-level results and caveats: Only small numbers of individuals were included in the HLA sub-analyses, which left unresolved whether HLA type had any influence on TCRB rearrangement. PCR may preferentially amplify shorter templates, but because patient and control samples were amplified and corrected together, any resulting skew would affect both groups equally. A moderate but significant shortening of TCRB CDR3 length was observed in type 1 diabetes patients in all four CD4+ subsets. Sequencing cDNA rather than genomic DNA could over-represent highly expressing activated cells, although activation and CD3 levels did not differ between groups. Naive, central memory and regulatory TCRB repertoires appeared to be more alike among patients than among healthy donors. Fewer insertions and more nucleotide deletions at VDJ recombination sites were observed in patients with type 1 diabetes, implying thymic rearrangement abnormalities.

Remarks on this clone: Its binding antigen is unknown. The record has no base qualities; no much larger clone is one base away.

The material sequenced was naive CD4+ T cells from blood. The intended sense of this specimen's cell subset or site label: true naive CD4+ T cells. The sequence links TRBV5-1 to TRBJ2-2, with TRBD1 matching 8 junction bases. The clonotype was recovered from a man aged 25-40 years in good health. The sequenced DNA: TGCGCCAGCAGCTTGGCAGGGGGCAGGACCGGGGAGCTGTTTTTT. This gives the protein CASSLAGGRTGELFF.